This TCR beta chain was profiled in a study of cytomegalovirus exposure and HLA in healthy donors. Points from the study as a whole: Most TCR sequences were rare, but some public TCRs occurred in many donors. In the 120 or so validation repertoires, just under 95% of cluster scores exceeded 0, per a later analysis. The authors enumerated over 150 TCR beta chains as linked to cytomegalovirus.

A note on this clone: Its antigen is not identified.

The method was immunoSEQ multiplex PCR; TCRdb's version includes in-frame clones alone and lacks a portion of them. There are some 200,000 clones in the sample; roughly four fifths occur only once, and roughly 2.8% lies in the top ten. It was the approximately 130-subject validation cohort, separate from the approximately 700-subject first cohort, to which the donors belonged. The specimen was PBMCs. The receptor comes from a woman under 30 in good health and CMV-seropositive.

CDR3 sequence: CASSLLNNEQFF. The CDR3 region has the DNA TGTGCCAGCAGCTTGCTAAACAATGAGCAGTTCTTC. The chain employs TRBV5-8 and TRBJ2-1; D call uncertain. The V end was cut by 1 base, the J end by 5 bases, with 4 bases between. The CDR3 covers 12 residues. Per the germline V gene, CDR1 is SGHTS and CDR2 is YDEGEE.